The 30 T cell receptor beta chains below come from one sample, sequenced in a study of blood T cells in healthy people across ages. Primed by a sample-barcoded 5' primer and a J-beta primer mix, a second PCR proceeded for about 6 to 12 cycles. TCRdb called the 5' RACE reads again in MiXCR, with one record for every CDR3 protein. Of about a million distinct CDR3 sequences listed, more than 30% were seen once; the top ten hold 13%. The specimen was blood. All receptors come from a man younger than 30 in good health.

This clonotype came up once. Written as DNA, the CDR3 is TGTGCCAGCAGCTTAGACAGTCCCCTCTCTGGAAACACCATATATTTT. This gives the protein CASSLDSPLSGNTIYF. The chain uses TRBV7-2 and TRBJ1-3, with unresolved D. V was clipped by 1 base and J by 0 bases, with 10 bases between them. Germline V gives CDR1 SGHTA, CDR2 FQGNSA. CDR3 length equals 16 residues.

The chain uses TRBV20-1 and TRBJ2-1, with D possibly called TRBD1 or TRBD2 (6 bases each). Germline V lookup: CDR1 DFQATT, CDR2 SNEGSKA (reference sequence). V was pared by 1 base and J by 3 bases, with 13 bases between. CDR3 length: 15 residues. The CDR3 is CSARAPRGLYNEQFF. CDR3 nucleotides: TGCAGTGCTAGAGCCCCCCGGGGGCTCTACAATGAGCAGTTCTTC.

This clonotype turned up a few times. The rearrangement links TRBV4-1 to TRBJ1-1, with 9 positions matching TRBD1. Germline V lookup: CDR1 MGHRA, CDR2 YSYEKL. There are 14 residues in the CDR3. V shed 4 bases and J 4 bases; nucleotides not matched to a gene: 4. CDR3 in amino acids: CASSPGTGFTEAFF. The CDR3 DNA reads TGCGCCAGCAGCCCCGGGACAGGGTTCACTGAAGCTTTCTTT.

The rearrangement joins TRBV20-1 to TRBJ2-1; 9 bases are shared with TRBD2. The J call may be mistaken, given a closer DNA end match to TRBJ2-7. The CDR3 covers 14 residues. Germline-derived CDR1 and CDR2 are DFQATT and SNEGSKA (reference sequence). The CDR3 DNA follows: TGCAGTGCTGACGAGCGGGGGGCCTACAATGAGCAGTACTTC. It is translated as CSADERGAYNEQYF.

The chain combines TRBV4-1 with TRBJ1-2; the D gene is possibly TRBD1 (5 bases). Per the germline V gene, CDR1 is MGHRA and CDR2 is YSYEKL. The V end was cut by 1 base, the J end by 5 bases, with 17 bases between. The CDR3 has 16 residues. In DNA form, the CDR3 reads TGCGCCAGCAGCCAAGTGGCAGAGGGGAACTTTTATGGCTACACCTTC. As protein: CASSQVAEGNFYGYTF.

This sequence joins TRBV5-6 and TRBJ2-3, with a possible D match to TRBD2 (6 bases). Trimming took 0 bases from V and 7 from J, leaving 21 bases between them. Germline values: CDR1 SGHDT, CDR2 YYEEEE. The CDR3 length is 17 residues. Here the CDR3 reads CASSLGHGRDLGYTQYF. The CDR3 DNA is TGTGCCAGCAGCTTGGGCCATGGTCGGGACTTGGGGTATACGCAGTATTTT.

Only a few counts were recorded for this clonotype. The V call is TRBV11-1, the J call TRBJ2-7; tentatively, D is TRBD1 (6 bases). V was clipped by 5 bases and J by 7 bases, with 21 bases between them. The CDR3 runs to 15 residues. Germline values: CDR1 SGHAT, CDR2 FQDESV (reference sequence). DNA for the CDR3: TGTGCCAGCAGCCGGAACAGGGTAAACTACAATGAGCAGTACTTC. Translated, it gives CASSRNRVNYNEQYF.

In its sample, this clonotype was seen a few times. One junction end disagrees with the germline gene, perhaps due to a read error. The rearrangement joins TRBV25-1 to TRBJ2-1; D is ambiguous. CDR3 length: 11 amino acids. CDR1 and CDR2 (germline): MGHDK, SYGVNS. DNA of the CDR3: TGTGCCAGCAGTGAATACAGTGAGCAGTTCTTC. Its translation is CASSEYSEQFF.

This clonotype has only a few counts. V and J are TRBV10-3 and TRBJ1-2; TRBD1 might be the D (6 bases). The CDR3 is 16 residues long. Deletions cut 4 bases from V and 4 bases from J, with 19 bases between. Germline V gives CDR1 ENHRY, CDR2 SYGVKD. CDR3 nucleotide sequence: TGTGCCATCAGTGGGGGCAAACAGGGCGAGGGCTATGGCTACACCTTC. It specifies CAISGGKQGEGYGYTF.

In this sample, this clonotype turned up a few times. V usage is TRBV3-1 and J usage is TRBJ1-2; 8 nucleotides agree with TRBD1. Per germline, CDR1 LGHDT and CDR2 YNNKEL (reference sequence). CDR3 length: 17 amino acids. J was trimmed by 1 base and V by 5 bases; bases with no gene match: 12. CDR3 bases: TGTGCCAGCAGCAACCGGGACAGGACCCTCCTTAACTATGGCTACACCTTC. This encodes CASSNRDRTLLNYGYTF. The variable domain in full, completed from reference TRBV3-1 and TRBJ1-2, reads DTAVSQTPKYLVTQMGNDKSIKCEQNLGHDTMYWYKQDSKKFLKIMFSYNNKELIINETVPNRFSPKSPDKAHLNLHINSLELGDSAVYFCASSNRDRTLLNYGYTFGSGTRLTVV.

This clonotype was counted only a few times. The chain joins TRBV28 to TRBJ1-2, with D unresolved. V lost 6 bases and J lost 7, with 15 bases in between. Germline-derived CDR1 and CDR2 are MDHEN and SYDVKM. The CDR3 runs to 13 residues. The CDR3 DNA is TGTGCCAGCAGCCTAGAACGAGTCTTTGGCTACACCTTC. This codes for CASSLERVFGYTF.

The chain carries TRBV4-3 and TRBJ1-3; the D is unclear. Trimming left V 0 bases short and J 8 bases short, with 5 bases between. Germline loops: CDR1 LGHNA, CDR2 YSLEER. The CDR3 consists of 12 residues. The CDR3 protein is CASSQDFDTIYF. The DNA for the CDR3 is TGCGCCAGCAGCCAAGATTTTGACACCATATATTTT.

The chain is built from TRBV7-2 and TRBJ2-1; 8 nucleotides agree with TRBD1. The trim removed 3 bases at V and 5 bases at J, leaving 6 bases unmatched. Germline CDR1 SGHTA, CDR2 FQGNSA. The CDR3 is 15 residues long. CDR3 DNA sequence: TGTGCCAGCAGCTTTTCAGGGGGCAGGGACAATGAGCAGTTCTTC. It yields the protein CASSFSGGRDNEQFF.

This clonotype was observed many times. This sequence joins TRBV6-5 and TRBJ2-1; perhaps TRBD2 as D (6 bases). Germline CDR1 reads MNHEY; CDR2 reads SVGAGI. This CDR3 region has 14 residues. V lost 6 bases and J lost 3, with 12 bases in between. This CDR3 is CASREGQGYNEQFF. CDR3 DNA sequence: TGTGCCAGCAGGGAGGGTCAGGGCTACAATGAGCAGTTCTTC.

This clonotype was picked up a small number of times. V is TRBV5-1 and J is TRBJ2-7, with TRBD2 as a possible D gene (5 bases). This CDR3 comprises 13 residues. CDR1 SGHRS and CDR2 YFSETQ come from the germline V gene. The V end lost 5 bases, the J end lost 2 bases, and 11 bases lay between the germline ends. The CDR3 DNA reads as TGCGCCAGCAGAAAGGAGGCCCCCTACGAGCAGTACTTC. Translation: CASRKEAPYEQYF.

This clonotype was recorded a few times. The CDR3 protein is CASSQRQVSSYEQYF. The CDR3 DNA reads TGTGCCAGCAGTCAAAGACAGGTGAGCTCCTACGAGCAGTACTTC. V and J are TRBV6-2 or TRBV6-3 and TRBJ2-7; D perhaps matches TRBD1 (6 bases). Germline CDR1 and CDR2: MNHEY and SVGEGT. The ends were cut back, 5 bases at V and 0 bases at J, with 14 bases in the middle. The CDR3 is 15 amino acids.

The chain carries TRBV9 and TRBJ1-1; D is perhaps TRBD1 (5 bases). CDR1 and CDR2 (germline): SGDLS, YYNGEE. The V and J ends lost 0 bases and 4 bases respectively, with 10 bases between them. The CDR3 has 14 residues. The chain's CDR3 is CASSVAGTSTEAFF. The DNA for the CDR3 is TGTGCCAGCAGCGTAGCCGGGACGAGCACTGAAGCTTTCTTT.

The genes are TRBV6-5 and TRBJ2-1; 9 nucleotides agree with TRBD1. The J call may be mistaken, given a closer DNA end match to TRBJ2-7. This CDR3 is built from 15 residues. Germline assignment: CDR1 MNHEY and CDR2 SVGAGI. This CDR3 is CASSYLQGANNEQYF. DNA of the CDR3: TGTGCCAGCAGTTATCTACAGGGGGCGAACAATGAGCAGTACTTC.

CDR3 residues: CASSLEVLTEAFF. As DNA, the CDR3 is TGTGCCAGCAGCTTAGAAGTACTGACTGAAGCTTTCTTT. V usage is TRBV7-2 and J usage is TRBJ1-1; D is unclear. The CDR3 totals 13 residues. Trimming cost V 1 base and J 5 bases, with 8 bases left between them. Germline lookup yields CDR1 SGHTA and CDR2 FQGNSA.

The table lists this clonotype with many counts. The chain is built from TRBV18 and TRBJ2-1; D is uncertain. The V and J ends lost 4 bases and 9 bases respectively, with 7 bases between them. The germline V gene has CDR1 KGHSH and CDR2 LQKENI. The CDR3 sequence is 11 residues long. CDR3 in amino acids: CASSLTVEQFF. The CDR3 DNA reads TGTGCCAGCTCACTGACCGTTGAGCAGTTCTTC.

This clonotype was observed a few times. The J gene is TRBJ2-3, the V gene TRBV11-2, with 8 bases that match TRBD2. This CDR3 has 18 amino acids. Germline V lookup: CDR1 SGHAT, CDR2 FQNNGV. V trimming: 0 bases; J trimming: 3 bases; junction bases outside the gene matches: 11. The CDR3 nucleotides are TGTGCCAGCAGCTTAGAGTTGCAGAGCGGGGGCGGAACAGATACGCAGTATTTT. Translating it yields CASSLELQSGGGTDTQYF.

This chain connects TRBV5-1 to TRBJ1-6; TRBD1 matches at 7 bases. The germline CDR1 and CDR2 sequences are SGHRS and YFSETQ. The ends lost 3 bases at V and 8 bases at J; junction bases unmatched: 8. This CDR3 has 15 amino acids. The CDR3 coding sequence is TGCGCCAGCAGCTCAGGGGACAGCGACTATTCACCCCTCCACTTT. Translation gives CASSSGDSDYSPLHF.

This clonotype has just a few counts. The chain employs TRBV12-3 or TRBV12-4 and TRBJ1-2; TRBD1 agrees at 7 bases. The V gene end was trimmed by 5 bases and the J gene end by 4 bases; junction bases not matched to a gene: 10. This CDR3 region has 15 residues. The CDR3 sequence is CASSEGDRAVYGYTF. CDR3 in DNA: TGTGCCAGCAGTGAAGGGGACAGAGCAGTCTATGGCTACACCTTC.

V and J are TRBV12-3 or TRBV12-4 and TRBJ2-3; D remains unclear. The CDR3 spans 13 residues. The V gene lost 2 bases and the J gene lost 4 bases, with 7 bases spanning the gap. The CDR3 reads CASSLMEADTQYF. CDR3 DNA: TGTGCCAGCAGTTTAATGGAAGCAGATACGCAGTATTTT.

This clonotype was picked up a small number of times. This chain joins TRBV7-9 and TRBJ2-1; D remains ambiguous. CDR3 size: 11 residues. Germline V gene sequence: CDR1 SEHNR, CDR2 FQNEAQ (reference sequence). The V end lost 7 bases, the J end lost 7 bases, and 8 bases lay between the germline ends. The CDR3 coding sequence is TGTGCCAGCACCATTGGGAATGAGCAGTTCTTC. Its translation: CASTIGNEQFF.

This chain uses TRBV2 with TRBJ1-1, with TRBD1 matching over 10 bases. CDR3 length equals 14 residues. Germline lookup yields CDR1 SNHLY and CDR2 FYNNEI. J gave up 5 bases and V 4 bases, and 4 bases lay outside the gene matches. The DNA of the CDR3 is TGTGCCAGCAGTGGACAGGGGGCTAGTACTGAAGCTTTCTTT. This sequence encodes CASSGQGASTEAFF.

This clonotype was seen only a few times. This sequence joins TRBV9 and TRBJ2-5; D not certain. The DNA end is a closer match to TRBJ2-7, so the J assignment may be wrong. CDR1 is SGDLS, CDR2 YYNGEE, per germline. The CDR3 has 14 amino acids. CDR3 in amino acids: CASSAGRLSYEQYF. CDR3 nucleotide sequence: TGTGCCAGCAGCGCGGGCCGATTAAGCTACGAGCAGTACTTC.

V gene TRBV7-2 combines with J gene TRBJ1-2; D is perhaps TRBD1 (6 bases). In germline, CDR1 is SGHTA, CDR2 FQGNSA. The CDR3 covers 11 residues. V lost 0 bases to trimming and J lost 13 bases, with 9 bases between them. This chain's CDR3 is CASSLAYRVTF. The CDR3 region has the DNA TGTGCCAGCAGCTTAGCATACAGGGTCACCTTC.

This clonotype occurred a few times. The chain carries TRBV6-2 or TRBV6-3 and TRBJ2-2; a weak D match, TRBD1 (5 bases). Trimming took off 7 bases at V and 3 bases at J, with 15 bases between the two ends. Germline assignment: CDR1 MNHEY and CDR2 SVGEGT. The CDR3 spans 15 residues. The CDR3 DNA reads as TGTGCCAGCAAGTGGTCCAGGGCCGACACCGGGGAGCTGTTTTTT. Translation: CASKWSRADTGELFF.

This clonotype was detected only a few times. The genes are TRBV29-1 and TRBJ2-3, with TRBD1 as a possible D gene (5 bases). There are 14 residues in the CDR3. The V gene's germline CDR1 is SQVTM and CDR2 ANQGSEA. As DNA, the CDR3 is TGCAGTTCCAAACTGGGGCGGCTGACAGATACGCAGTATTTT. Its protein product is CSSKLGRLTDTQYF.